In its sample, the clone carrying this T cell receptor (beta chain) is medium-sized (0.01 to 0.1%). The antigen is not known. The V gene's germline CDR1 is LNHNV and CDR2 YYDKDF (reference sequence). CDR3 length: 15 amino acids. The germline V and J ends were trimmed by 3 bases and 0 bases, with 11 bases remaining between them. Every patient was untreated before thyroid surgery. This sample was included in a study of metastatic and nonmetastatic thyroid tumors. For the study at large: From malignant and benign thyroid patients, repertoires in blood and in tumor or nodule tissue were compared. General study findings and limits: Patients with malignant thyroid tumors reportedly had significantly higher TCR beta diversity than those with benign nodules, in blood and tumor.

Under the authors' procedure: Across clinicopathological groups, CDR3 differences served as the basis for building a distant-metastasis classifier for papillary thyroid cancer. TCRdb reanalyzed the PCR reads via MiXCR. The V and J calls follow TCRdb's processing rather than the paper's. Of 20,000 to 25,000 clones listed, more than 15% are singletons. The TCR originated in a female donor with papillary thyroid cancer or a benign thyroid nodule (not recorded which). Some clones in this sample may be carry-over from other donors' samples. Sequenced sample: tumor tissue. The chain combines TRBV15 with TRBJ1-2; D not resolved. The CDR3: CATSSGLEANYGYTF. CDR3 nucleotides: TGTGCCACCAGCAGTGGTTTGGAGGCTAACTATGGCTACACCTTC.